This T cell receptor (beta chain) derives from a study of T cell repertoires in ileal Crohn's disease (dated by TCRdb to the late 2010s). About the full investigation: Median disease duration was roughly 8.2 years, and about 40% of patients were identified as active smokers at the time of surgery. Every patient underwent surgery because of a complication, which was stricturing disease in roughly 60% of cases and penetrating disease in approximately 40%. Roughly half of the patients were given postoperative therapy, with 11 to 12 receiving thiopurines and under 20 receiving anti-TNF agents. The M6 samples were biopsies of the neoterminal ileum collected during postoperative colonoscopy. A prospective multicentre cohort supplied the 55 or so Crohn's disease patients whose TCR repertoires were analysed. The study was conducted in parallel with a multicentre cohort that was designed to identify predictors of early endoscopic recurrence following ileocolonic resection. Endoscopic postoperative recurrence was defined by a Rutgeerts score above i0. A total of 170 or so mucosal samples from 60 or so patients were sequenced, collected from several sites on the surgical specimen and at postoperative endoscopy.

Notes on this clone: Its cognate antigen has yet to be identified. No much larger clone is present one base from it, and per-base qualities are unavailable.

Study-level results and caveats: Postoperative endoscopy timing varied within the first year after surgery, with a median delay of approximately 6.9 months. More high-frequency clones were carried by sorted CD8 T cells than by CD4 T cells, suggesting that mucosal expansions were mainly CD8. Only a subgroup of patients, of unstated size, had mucosal CD4 and CD8 T cells sorted and sequenced. A significantly higher proportion of clonal expansions was observed in active smokers at surgery than in non-smokers (about 25% vs 20%, p=0.02). Higher percentages of high-frequency clones at the time of surgery were linked to endoscopic recurrence, and every patient with clonality above 26.8% (18/57) had recurrence.

Around 550 nanograms of biopsy DNA per sample were submitted for commercial TCRB immunosequencing. A two-step, amplification bias-controlled multiplex PCR was used by Adaptive Biotechnology to amplify CDR3 regions from genomic DNA. In the first PCR, primers covered every V and J gene segment, and in the second PCR, barcodes and Illumina adapters were added. CDR3 libraries were sequenced on an Illumina instrument. Per the source publication's procedure: The analysis drew on both the pipelines supplied by the vendor and custom analysis of the raw data in R/Bioconductor running R version 3.3.0. Clonality, which ranges from 0 to 1, was calculated as the inverse of the normalised Shannon entropy across all productive clones. High-frequency clones were defined as the repertoire share of the top 100 clones, retaining only clones passing a 95% confidence test. The Simpson index measured repertoire diversity, and the Morisita-Horn index measured overlap between samples. The source is immuneACCESS, and TCRdb retained only in-frame sequences with V and J called. Part of the clones is not carried over; for the studies checked, unresolved V genes explain less than half of this, and the remainder is unexplained. From that table come the V and J calls and clone size; the DNA was used to work out D and trimming. This sample holds about 59,000 clones; 85% to 90% were observed only once. The ten top clones hold under 2.5% of the sample.

Reading the germline V gene gives CDR1 SGHVS and CDR2 FQNEAQ. From V the trimming removes 5 bases and from J it removes 4 bases, while the gene matches leave 9 bases of the junction unaccounted for. The CDR3 measures 16 amino acids from cysteine to phenylalanine. CDR3 DNA is the only sequence kept; it has 48 bases, read in frame from the first base. The time point label here, explained by the study, means: neoterminal ileum biopsy at postoperative endoscopy, about 6 months after surgery. To be eligible, patients had to be adults with ileal or ileocolonic Crohn's disease and an indication for ileocolonic resection. Whole ileal mucosal biopsies were kept frozen at -80 degrees C prior to DNA extraction. Genomic DNA was extracted from frozen whole biopsies with a TRizol-based method and quantified on a NanoDrop 2000 spectrophotometer.

This sequence originates from an adult with Crohn's disease. The sample consisted of ileal tissue. The V gene is TRBV7-8 and the J gene is TRBJ2-1; the junction holds 9 bases that match TRBD2. Here the CDR3 is given as CASSDILAGDYNEQFF. The DNA is TGTGCCAGCAGCGATATCTTAGCGGGGGATTACAATGAGCAGTTCTTC.